Listed here is a single TCR beta chain. Germline V CDR1 and CDR2: MNHNY, SVGAGI (reference sequence). The CDR3 is made up of 14 amino acids. V shed 6 bases and J 2 bases; nucleotides not matched to a gene: 4. The data derive from a study of blood T cell repertoires in COVID-19. Study information: From T cells, B-cell-depleted T cells, or PBMCs came the material, which was cDNA or gDNA.

Original processing methods: Reference gene primer amplification yielded estimated nucleated cell counts. Profiled with immunoSEQ multiplex PCR; TCRdb holds only in-frame clones, not every one. V and J calls and clone size come straight from that table; D and trimming were deduced from the DNA. The repertoire holds about 190,000 clones, with roughly nine tenths as singletons. The chain joins TRBV6-6 to TRBJ2-7, with 10 bases aligning to TRBD1. The sequenced sample consisted of peripheral blood. The receptor was isolated from a man aged 30 to 45 with acute or convalescent COVID-19. CDR3 in DNA: TGTGCCAGCAGCCCAGGACAGGGGGCCTACGAGCAGTACTTC. Translated, it gives CASSPGQGAYEQYF.